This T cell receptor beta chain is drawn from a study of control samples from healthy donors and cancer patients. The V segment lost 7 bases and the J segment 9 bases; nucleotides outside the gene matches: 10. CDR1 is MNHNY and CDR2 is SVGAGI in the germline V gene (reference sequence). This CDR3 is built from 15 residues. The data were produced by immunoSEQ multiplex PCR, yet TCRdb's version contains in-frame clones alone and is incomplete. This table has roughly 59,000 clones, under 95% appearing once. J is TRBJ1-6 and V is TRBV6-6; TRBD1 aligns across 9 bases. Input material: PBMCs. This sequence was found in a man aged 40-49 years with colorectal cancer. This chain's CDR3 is CASNPGQGFGSPLHF. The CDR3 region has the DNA TGTGCCAGCAACCCGGGACAGGGTTTTGGTTCACCCCTCCACTTT.